This T cell receptor beta chain was identified in a study of OX40 agonist ivuxolimab in advanced cancers. Study at large: The dose of intravenous ivuxolimab that patients received every 2 weeks ranged from 0.01 to 10 mg/kg. Study-level points and caveats: Dose levels from 0.1 to 3.0 mg/kg saw CD4+ and CD8+ blood T cells expand clonally by week 6.

Some clones are missing from TCRdb's copy, which holds only in-frame ones; the method was immunoSEQ multiplex PCR. The sample consists of some 45,000 clones, roughly four fifths of them appearing once. J gave up 4 bases and V 4 bases, and 10 bases lay outside the gene matches. The CDR3 loop spans 16 amino acids. CDR1 is SGHRS and CDR2 is YFSETQ in the germline V gene. A note on this clone: No antigen is known for it.

The chain couples TRBV5-1 to TRBJ2-3; 9 bases line up with TRBD2. The sequenced sample was CD4+ or CD8+ T cells sorted from blood, obtained in a trial of the OX40 agonist ivuxolimab. The TCR was taken from an adult with an advanced solid tumor such as melanoma, head and neck, liver or kidney cancer. DNA of the CDR3: TGCGCCAGCAGCGGCGGGCGACTAGCGGTACCAGATACGCAGTATTTT. Protein sequence: CASSGGRLAVPDTQYF.